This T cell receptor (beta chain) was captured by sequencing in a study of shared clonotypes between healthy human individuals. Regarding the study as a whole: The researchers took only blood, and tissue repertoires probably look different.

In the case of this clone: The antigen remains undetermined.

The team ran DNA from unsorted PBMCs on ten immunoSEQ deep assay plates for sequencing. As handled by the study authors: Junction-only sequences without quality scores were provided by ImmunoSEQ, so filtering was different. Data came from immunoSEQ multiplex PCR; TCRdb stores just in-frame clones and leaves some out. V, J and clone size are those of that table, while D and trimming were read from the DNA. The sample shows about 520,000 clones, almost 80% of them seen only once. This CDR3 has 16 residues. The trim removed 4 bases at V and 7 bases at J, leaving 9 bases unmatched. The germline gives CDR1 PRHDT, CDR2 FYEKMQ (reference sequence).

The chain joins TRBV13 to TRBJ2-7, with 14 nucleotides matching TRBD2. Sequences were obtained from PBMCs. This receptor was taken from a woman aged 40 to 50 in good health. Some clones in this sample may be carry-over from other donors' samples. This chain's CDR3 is CASSSSGLAGGNEQYF. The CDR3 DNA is TGTGCCAGCAGCTCCAGCGGACTAGCGGGAGGAAATGAGCAGTACTTC.